This TCR beta chain was observed in a study of beta chain features in type 1 diabetes. Study-wide results and limits: Comparison showed that naive, central memory and Treg TCRB repertoires appeared more similar among patients than among healthy donors. Overrepresentation of cells with high TCR expression could result from cDNA sequencing.

The CDR3 runs 15 residues. V lost 6 bases, J lost 7 bases, and 11 bases stayed unmatched. The V gene's germline CDR1 is SGHAT and CDR2 FQNNGV. Note on this clone: Its target is unknown.

Reverse transcribing all isolated RNA meant expressed TCRB transcripts were sequenced. Generated by immunoSEQ multiplex PCR, the TCRdb table keeps only in-frame clones and is missing some. The sample lists about 620,000 clones; about a sixth were seen once. Every donor had blood drawn once into heparin, roughly 110 mL on average. The authors sorted CD4+ naive, central memory, regulatory and stem cell-like memory cells via CD45RO/CCR7/CD25/CD127/CD95/CD27. Sequenced: naive CD4+ T cells from blood. This TCR came from a man aged 18-30 years in good health. J is TRBJ2-7 and V is TRBV11-2, with 11 bases matching TRBD2. The CDR3 DNA follows: TGTGCCAGCAGTCCTAGGGCTAGCGGGGGGCTGGAGCAGTACTTC. Its protein product is CASSPRASGGLEQYF.